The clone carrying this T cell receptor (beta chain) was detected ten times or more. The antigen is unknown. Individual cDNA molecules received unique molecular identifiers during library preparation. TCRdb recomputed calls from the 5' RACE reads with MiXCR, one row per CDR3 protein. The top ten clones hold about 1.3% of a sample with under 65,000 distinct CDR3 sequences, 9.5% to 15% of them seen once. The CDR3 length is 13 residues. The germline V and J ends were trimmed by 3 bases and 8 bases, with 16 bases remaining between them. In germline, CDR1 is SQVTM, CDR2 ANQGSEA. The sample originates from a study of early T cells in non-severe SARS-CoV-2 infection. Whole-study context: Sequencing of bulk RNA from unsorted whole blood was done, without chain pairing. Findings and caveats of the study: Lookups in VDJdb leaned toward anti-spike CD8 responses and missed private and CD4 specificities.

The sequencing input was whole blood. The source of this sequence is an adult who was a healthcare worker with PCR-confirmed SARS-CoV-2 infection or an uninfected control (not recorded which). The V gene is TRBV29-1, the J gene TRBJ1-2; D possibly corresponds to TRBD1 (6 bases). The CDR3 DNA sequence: TGCAGCGTTGAGGCAGGGGCAGGGCGGGGCTACACCTTC. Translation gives CSVEAGAGRGYTF.